The rows below give T cell receptor beta chains drawn from one sample of a study of blood T cell repertoires in COVID-19. Clones were read by immunoSEQ multiplex PCR, and TCRdb kept only the in-frame ones, dropping some. Counted here are 120,000 or so clones, approximately 77% occurring once; the ten biggest clones make up roughly 7.9%. The sequenced sample consisted of peripheral blood. These receptor sequences come from a human donor in a cohort sampled during active COVID-19. CDR3s include the opening cysteine and the closing phenylalanine or tryptophan. The D gene is left open where the match is weak. A clone size is listed for some rows: how often the clone was seen (once, few, many), or a class if it is expanded.

d_call: .; v_call: TRBV5-5; j_call: TRBJ1-6; clone_size: once; cdr3_nt: TGTGCCAGCAGCTTCCGGACAGTCTTATCGAATTCACCCCTCCACTTT; cdr3_aa: CASSFRTVLSNSPLHF
d_call: TRBD1; v_call: TRBV7-9; j_call: TRBJ2-7; clone_size: few; cdr3_nt: TGTGCCAGCAGCCCCCGGGACAGGGGATACCAGTACTTC; cdr3_aa: CASSPRDRGYQYF
d_call: .; v_call: TRBV7-6; j_call: TRBJ1-4; clone_size: few; cdr3_nt: TGTGCCAGCAGCCCAACAGACAGGTCTGGTAATGAAAAACTGTTTTTT; cdr3_aa: CASSPTDRSGNEKLFF
d_call: .; v_call: TRBV9; j_call: TRBJ1-1; clone_size: few; cdr3_nt: TGTGCCAGCAGCGTAGGGCAGGGGAACACTGAAGCTTTCTTT; cdr3_aa: CASSVGQGNTEAFF
d_call: .; v_call: TRBV5-1; j_call: TRBJ1-1; clone_size: .; cdr3_nt: TGCGCCAGCAGCTTGGCGGGGTCCAACACTGAAGCTTTCTTT; cdr3_aa: CASSLAGSNTEAFF
d_call: TRBD2; v_call: TRBV10-1; j_call: TRBJ2-7; clone_size: .; cdr3_nt: TGCGCCAGCAGTGATTTTGGGCTAGCGGGGAACTCCTACGAGCAGTACTTC; cdr3_aa: CASSDFGLAGNSYEQYF
d_call: .; v_call: TRBV30; j_call: TRBJ1-1; clone_size: .; cdr3_nt: TGTGCCTGGAGAGAGGAATGGGCTTTCTTT; cdr3_aa: CAWREEWAFF
d_call: .; v_call: TRBV5-4; j_call: TRBJ1-3; clone_size: .; cdr3_nt: TGTGCCAGCAGCTATGGACCAGGGATCTCTGGAAACACCATATATTTT; cdr3_aa: CASSYGPGISGNTIYF
d_call: .; v_call: TRBV18; j_call: TRBJ2-7; clone_size: .; cdr3_nt: TGTGCCAGCTCCGGCAGGACCTACGAGCAGTACTTC; cdr3_aa: CASSGRTYEQYF
d_call: TRBD2; v_call: TRBV3-1/TRBV3-2; j_call: TRBJ2-7; clone_size: .; cdr3_nt: TGTGCCAGCAGCCAAGGTAGCGGGGGGGCCCCCCTCGAGCAGTACTTC; cdr3_aa: CASSQGSGGAPLEQYF
d_call: TRBD2; v_call: TRBV11-2; j_call: TRBJ2-7; clone_size: once; cdr3_nt: TGTGCCAGCAGCTTAGGGGAGGGATTACTCTCCTACGAGCAGTACTTC; cdr3_aa: CASSLGEGLLSYEQYF
d_call: TRBD2; v_call: TRBV7-8; j_call: TRBJ2-7; clone_size: .; cdr3_nt: TGTGCCAGCAGCCGTGTGGGGGGGGAGAGCTCCTACGAGCAGTACTTC; cdr3_aa: CASSRVGGESSYEQYF
d_call: .; v_call: TRBV18; j_call: TRBJ2-1; clone_size: .; cdr3_nt: TGTGCCAGCTCACCACCGACAGTAAATGAGCAGTTCTTC; cdr3_aa: CASSPPTVNEQFF
d_call: TRBD2; v_call: TRBV2; j_call: TRBJ2-1; clone_size: few; cdr3_nt: TGTGCCAGCAGTGAAGGAGCGGGAGGCTACAATGAGCAGTTCTTC; cdr3_aa: CASSEGAGGYNEQFF
d_call: .; v_call: TRBV7-8; j_call: TRBJ2-7; clone_size: .; cdr3_nt: TGTGCCAGCAGCTTAGGACAGGTCCACGAGCAGTACTTC; cdr3_aa: CASSLGQVHEQYF
d_call: .; v_call: TRBV24-1; j_call: TRBJ2-6; clone_size: once; cdr3_nt: TGTGCCACCAGTGAGAGCTCTGGGGCCAACGTCCTGACTTTC; cdr3_aa: CATSESSGANVLTF
d_call: TRBD2; v_call: TRBV27; j_call: TRBJ2-5; clone_size: .; cdr3_nt: TGTGCCAGCAGTTTAACCCCCCACACCCTAGCGGGGGTAGAGACCCAGTACTTC; cdr3_aa: CASSLTPHTLAGVETQYF
d_call: .; v_call: TRBV11-3; j_call: TRBJ2-7; clone_size: .; cdr3_nt: TGTGCCAGCAGCCTTCACAGGGCCCCCTACGAGCAGTACTTC; cdr3_aa: CASSLHRAPYEQYF
d_call: .; v_call: TRBV6-5; j_call: TRBJ2-7; clone_size: .; cdr3_nt: TGTGCCACCGCTAGTAGGGGCTACGAGCAGTACTTC; cdr3_aa: CATASRGYEQYF
d_call: .; v_call: TRBV5-1; j_call: TRBJ2-5; clone_size: .; cdr3_nt: TGCGCCAGCAGCTTACCTGGACTTAACCAAGAGACCCAGTACTTC; cdr3_aa: CASSLPGLNQETQYF
d_call: .; v_call: TRBV19; j_call: TRBJ2-7; clone_size: .; cdr3_nt: TGTGCCAGTAGGGCTGGGCGTTCCAATACCTACGAGCAGTACTTC; cdr3_aa: CASRAGRSNTYEQYF
d_call: .; v_call: TRBV5-5; j_call: TRBJ1-1; clone_size: .; cdr3_nt: TGTGCCAGCAGCCCGACGGGAAGCGGGAACACTGAAGCTTTCTTT; cdr3_aa: CASSPTGSGNTEAFF
d_call: .; v_call: TRBV5-8; j_call: TRBJ2-7; clone_size: .; cdr3_nt: TGTGCCAGCAGCTTTCCGGCAGGGCCTTACGAGCAGTACTTC; cdr3_aa: CASSFPAGPYEQYF
d_call: .; v_call: TRBV19; j_call: TRBJ1-5; clone_size: .; cdr3_nt: TGTGCCAGTAGGATGGGCCTCCCGGTGGCCCACTCTAGCAATCAGCCCCAGCATTTT; cdr3_aa: CASRMGLPVAHSSNQPQHF
d_call: .; v_call: TRBV11-1; j_call: TRBJ2-7; clone_size: .; cdr3_nt: TGTGCCAGCAGCTTAGGTTGGGGCGGCTACGAGCAGTACTTC; cdr3_aa: CASSLGWGGYEQYF
d_call: .; v_call: TRBV7-8; j_call: TRBJ1-5; clone_size: .; cdr3_nt: TGTGCCAGCACCCGACTCGTCTCGGGTCAGCCCCAGCATTTT; cdr3_aa: CASTRLVSGQPQHF
d_call: .; v_call: TRBV20-1; j_call: TRBJ1-6; clone_size: .; cdr3_nt: TGCAGTGCTAGTAGGCAGGTCGGTGGGTCACCCCTCCACTTT; cdr3_aa: CSASRQVGGSPLHF
d_call: .; v_call: TRBV18; j_call: TRBJ1-3; clone_size: .; cdr3_nt: TGTGCCAGCTCACCGGACGGGAGGTCTGGAAACACCATATATTTT; cdr3_aa: CASSPDGRSGNTIYF
d_call: TRBD1; v_call: TRBV29-1; j_call: TRBJ1-1; clone_size: few; cdr3_nt: TGCAGCGCAGAGACAGGGACGAACACTGAAGCTTTCTTT; cdr3_aa: CSAETGTNTEAFF
d_call: TRBD2; v_call: TRBV27; j_call: TRBJ2-5; clone_size: .; cdr3_nt: TGTGCCAGCAGTTTATCGGCTAGCGGAGCACAAGAGACCCAGTACTTC; cdr3_aa: CASSLSASGAQETQYF
d_call: TRBD2; v_call: TRBV30; j_call: TRBJ2-3; clone_size: .; cdr3_nt: TGTGCCTGGAGTGGAGGACTAGGCACAGATACGCAGTATTTT; cdr3_aa: CAWSGGLGTDTQYF
d_call: .; v_call: TRBV19; j_call: TRBJ1-2; clone_size: .; cdr3_nt: TGTGCCAGTAGTATAGGCAGGACTAACTATGGCTACACCTTC; cdr3_aa: CASSIGRTNYGYTF
d_call: TRBD2; v_call: TRBV7-9; j_call: TRBJ2-3; clone_size: .; cdr3_nt: TGTGCCAGCTTAGCGGGGGTGGTCTGGACAGATACGCAGTATTTT; cdr3_aa: CASLAGVVWTDTQYF
d_call: TRBD2; v_call: TRBV27; j_call: TRBJ2-7; clone_size: many; cdr3_nt: TGTGCCAGCAAGGGTCTAGCGGGCTACGAGCAGTACTTC; cdr3_aa: CASKGLAGYEQYF
d_call: .; v_call: TRBV27; j_call: TRBJ1-6; clone_size: .; cdr3_nt: TGTGCCAGCGGCGCTTCGCGGAATTCACCCCTCCACTTT; cdr3_aa: CASGASRNSPLHF
d_call: TRBD2; v_call: TRBV10-3; j_call: TRBJ2-2; clone_size: .; cdr3_nt: TGTGCCATCAGTGTGTCGGGACTAGCGGGGGATACGAACACCGGGGAGCTGTTTTTT; cdr3_aa: CAISVSGLAGDTNTGELFF
d_call: TRBD1; v_call: TRBV19; j_call: TRBJ1-1; clone_size: .; cdr3_nt: TGTGCCAGTGGGGGGGACAGGGAGGACACTGAAGCTTTCTTT; cdr3_aa: CASGGDREDTEAFF
d_call: TRBD2; v_call: TRBV29-1; j_call: TRBJ2-7; clone_size: .; cdr3_nt: TGCAGCGTTGTAAGCGGGACTTACGAGCAGTACTTC; cdr3_aa: CSVVSGTYEQYF
d_call: .; v_call: TRBV11-3; j_call: TRBJ1-1; clone_size: .; cdr3_nt: TGTGCCAGCAGCTTAGTAGGGAGCACTGAAGCTTTCTTT; cdr3_aa: CASSLVGSTEAFF
d_call: .; v_call: TRBV5-6; j_call: TRBJ2-7; clone_size: .; cdr3_nt: TGTGCCAGCAGCTCAGAACCCCTCGAGCAGTACTTC; cdr3_aa: CASSSEPLEQYF
d_call: TRBD1; v_call: TRBV7-9; j_call: TRBJ2-7; clone_size: once; cdr3_nt: TGTGCCAGCAGCCGAGGACAGGGGTACTACGAGCAGTACTTC; cdr3_aa: CASSRGQGYYEQYF